This paragraph reports one TCR beta chain. With V trimmed by 3 bases and J by 3 bases, 13 bases remained unmatched. The CDR3 consists of 16 residues. Germline V gene lookup returns CDR1 GTSNPN and CDR2 SVGIG (reference sequence). The data were obtained in a study of blood T cell repertoires in COVID-19. Study context: Sources were T cells, B-cell-depleted T cells, or PBMCs; the material itself was cDNA or gDNA.

Only in-frame clones appear in the TCRdb table, and some are missing; sequencing was by immunoSEQ multiplex PCR. Seen here are approximately 180,000 clones, 80% to 90% observed once, and the top ten hold 11%. This sequence was found in a human donor with active or convalescent COVID-19. The donor label of this sample is uncertain. The sequencing input was peripheral blood. V is TRBV30 and J is TRBJ2-7, with 8 positions matching TRBD2. CDR3 in amino acids: CAWRAGRGTSFYEQYF. In nucleotides, the CDR3 is TGTGCCTGGAGAGCCGGTAGAGGGACTAGTTTCTACGAGCAGTACTTC.